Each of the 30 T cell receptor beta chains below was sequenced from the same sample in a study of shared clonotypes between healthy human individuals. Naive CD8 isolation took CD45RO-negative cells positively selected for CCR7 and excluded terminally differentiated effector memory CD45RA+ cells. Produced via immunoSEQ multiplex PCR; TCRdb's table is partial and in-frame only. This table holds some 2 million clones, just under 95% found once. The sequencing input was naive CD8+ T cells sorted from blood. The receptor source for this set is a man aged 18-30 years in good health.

The CDR3 region is CASSDWGEEQFF. The CDR3 DNA sequence: TGTGCCAGCAGTGATTGGGGGGAGGAGCAGTTCTTC. V and J are TRBV2 and TRBJ2-1; maybe TRBD2 (6 bases). The CDR3 is 12 amino acids. V lost 3 bases, J lost 10 bases, and 10 bases lay in between. The germline V gene encodes CDR1 SNHLY and CDR2 FYNNEI.

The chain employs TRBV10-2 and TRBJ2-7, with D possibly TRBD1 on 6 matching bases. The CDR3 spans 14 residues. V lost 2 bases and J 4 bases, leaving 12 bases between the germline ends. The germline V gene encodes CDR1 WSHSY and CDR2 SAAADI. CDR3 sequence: CASSEVQGGYEQYF. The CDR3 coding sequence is TGCGCCAGCAGTGAGGTACAGGGTGGGTACGAGCAGTACTTC.

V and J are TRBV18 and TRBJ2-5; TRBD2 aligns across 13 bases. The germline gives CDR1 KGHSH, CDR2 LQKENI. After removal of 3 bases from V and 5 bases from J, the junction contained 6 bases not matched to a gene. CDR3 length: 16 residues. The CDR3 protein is CASSPRTSGGLETQYF. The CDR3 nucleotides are TGTGCCAGCTCACCTAGGACTAGCGGGGGTCTTGAGACCCAGTACTTC.

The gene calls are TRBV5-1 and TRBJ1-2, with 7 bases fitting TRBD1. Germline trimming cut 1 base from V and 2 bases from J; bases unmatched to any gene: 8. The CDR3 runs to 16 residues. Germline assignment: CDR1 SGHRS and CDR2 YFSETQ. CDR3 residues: CASSLPRDSLNYGYTF. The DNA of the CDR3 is TGCGCCAGCAGCTTGCCCCGGGACAGTCTCAACTATGGCTACACCTTC.

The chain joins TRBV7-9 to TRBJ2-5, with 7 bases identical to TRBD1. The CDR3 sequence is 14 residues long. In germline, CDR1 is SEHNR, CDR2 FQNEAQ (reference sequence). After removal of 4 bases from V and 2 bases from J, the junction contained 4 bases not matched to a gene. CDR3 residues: CASSSRQGQETQYF. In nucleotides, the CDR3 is TGTGCCAGCAGCTCAAGACAGGGACAAGAGACCCAGTACTTC.

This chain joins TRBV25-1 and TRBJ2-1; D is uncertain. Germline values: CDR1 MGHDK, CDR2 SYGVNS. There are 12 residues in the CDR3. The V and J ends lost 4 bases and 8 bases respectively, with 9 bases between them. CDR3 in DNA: TGTGCCAGCAGTGTATTGGGTGATGAGCAGTTCTTC. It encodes CASSVLGDEQFF. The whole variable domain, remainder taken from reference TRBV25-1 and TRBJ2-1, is EADIYQTPRYLVIGTGKKITLECSQTMGHDKMYWYQQDPGMELHLIHYSYGVNSTEKGDLSSESTVSRIRTEHFPLTLESARPSHTSQYLCASSVLGDEQFFGPGTRLTVL.

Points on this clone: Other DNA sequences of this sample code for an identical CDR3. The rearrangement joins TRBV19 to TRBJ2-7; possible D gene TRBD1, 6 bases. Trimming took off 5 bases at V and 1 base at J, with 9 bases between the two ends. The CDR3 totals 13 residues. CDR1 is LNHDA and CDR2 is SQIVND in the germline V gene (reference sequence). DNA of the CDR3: TGTGCCAGTAGTCAAGGGACATCCTACGAGCAGTACTTC. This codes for CASSQGTSYEQYF. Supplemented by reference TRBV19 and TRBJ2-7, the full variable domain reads DGGITQSPKYLFRKEGQNVTLSCEQNLNHDAMYWYRQDPGQGLRLIYYSQIVNDFQKGDIAEGYSVSREKKESFPLTVTSAQKNPTAFYLCASSQGTSYEQYFGPGTRLTVT.

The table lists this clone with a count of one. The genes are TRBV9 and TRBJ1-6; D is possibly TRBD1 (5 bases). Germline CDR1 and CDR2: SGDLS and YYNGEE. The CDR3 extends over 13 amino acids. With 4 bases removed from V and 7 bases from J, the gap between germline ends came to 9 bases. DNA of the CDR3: TGTGCCAGCAGCCCCGCAGGGAATTCACCCCTCCACTTT. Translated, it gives CASSPAGNSPLHF. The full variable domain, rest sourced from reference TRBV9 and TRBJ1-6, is DSGVTQTPKHLITATGQRVTLRCSPRSGDLSVYWYQQSLDQGLQFLIQYYNGEERAKGNILERFSAQQFPDLHSELNLSSLELGDSALYFCASSPAGNSPLHFGNGTRLTVT.

CDR3 nucleotides: TGTGCCAGCAGCTACCGGGATTCGGAGGGCTACGAGCAGTACTTC. It is translated as CASSYRDSEGYEQYF. V is TRBV5-5 and J is TRBJ2-7, with a tentative D call TRBD2 (6 bases). The CDR3 is 15 residues long. CDR1 is SGHKS, CDR2 YYEKEE, per germline (reference sequence). V was cut by 3 bases and J by 3 bases, with 16 bases left in between.

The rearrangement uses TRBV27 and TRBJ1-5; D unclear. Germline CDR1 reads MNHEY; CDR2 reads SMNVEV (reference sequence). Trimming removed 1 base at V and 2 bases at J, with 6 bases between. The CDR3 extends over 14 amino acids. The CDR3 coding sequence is TGTGCCAGCAGTTTATATCAGGGCAATCAGCCCCAGCATTTT. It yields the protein CASSLYQGNQPQHF.

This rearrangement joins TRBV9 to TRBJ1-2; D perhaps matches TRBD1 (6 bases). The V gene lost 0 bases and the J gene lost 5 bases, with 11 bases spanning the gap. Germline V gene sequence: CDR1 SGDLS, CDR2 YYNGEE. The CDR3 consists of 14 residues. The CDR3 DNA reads TGTGCCAGCAGCGTAGGAAACAGGGAGTATGGCTACACCTTC. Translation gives CASSVGNREYGYTF.

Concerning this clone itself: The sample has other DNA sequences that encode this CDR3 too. CDR3 sequence: CASSFQGADGYTF. The CDR3 DNA is TGTGCCAGCAGCTTTCAGGGGGCTGATGGCTACACCTTC. The rearrangement joins TRBV5-4 to TRBJ1-2, with 8 bases matching TRBD1. Germline lookup yields CDR1 SGHNT and CDR2 YYREEE (reference sequence). The CDR3 sequence is 13 residues long. Unmatched junction bases numbered 3, after V lost 2 bases and J lost 6 bases.

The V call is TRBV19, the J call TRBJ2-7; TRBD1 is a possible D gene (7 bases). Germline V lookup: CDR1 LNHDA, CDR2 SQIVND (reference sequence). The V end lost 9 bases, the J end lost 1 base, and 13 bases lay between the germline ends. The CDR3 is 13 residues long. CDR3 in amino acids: CASRDSGSYEQYF. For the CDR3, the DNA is TGTGCCAGCCGGGACAGCGGGTCCTACGAGCAGTACTTC.

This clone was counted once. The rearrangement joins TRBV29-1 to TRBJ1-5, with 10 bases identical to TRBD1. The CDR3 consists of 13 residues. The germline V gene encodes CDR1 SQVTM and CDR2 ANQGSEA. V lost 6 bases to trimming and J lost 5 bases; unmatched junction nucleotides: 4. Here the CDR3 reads CSVGTGEHQPQHF. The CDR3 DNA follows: TGCAGCGTGGGGACAGGGGAACATCAGCCCCAGCATTTT.

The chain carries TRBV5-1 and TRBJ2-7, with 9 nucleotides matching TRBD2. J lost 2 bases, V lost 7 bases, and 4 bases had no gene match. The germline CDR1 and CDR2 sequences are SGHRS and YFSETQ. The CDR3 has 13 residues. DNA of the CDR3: TGCGCCAGCTCGGCTAGCGGGACCTACGAGCAGTACTTC. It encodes CASSASGTYEQYF.

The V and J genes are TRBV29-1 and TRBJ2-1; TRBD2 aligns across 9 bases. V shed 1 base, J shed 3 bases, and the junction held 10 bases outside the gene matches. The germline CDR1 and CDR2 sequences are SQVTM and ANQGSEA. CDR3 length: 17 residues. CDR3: CSVEGLAGPKDYNEQFF. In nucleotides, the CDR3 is TGCAGCGTTGAAGGGCTAGCGGGACCAAAAGACTACAATGAGCAGTTCTTC.

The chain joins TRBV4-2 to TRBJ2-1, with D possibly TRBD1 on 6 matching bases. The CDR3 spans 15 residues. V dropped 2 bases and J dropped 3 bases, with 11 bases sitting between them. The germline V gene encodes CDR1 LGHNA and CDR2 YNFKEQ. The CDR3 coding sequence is TGTGCCAGCAGCCAAAGACAAGGGGGCTACAATGAGCAGTTCTTC. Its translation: CASSQRQGGYNEQFF.

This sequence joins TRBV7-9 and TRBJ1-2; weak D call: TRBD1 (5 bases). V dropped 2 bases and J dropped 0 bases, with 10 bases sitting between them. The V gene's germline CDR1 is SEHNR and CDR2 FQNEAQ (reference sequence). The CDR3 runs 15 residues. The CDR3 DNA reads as TGTGCCAGCAGCTTAAATCTAGGGGCTAACTATGGCTACACCTTC. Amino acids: CASSLNLGANYGYTF.

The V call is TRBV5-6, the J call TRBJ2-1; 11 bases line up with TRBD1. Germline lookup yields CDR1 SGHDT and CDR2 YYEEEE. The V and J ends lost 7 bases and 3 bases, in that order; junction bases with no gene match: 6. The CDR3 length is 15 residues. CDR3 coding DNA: TGTGCCAGCCTTGACGGGACAGGGGGCTACAATGAGCAGTTCTTC. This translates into CASLDGTGGYNEQFF.

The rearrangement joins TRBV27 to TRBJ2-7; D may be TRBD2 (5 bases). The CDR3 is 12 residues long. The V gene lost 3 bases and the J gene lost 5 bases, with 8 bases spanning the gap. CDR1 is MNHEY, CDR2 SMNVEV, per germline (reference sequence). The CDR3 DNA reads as TGTGCCAGCAGTTTCGCGGGCCACGAGCAGTACTTC. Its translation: CASSFAGHEQYF.

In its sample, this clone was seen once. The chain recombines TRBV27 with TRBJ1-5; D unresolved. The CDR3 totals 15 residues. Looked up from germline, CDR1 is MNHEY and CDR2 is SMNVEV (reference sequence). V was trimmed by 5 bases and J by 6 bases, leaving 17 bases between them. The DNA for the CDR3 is TGTGCCAGCAGTCCCCTCGTTGATGCCAGTCAGCCCCAGCATTTT. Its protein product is CASSPLVDASQPQHF.

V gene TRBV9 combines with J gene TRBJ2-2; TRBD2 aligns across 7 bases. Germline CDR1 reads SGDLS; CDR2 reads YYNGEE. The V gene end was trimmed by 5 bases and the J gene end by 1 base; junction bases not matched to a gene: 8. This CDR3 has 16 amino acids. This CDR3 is CASSDTRGENTGELFF. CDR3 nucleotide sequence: TGTGCCAGCAGTGATACCCGGGGGGAGAACACCGGGGAGCTGTTTTTT.

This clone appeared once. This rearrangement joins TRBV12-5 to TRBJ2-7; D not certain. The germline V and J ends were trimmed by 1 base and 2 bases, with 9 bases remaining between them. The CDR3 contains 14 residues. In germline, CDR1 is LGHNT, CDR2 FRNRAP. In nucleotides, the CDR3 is TGTGCTAGTGGTTTGGGGCCCCTCACCTACGAGCAGTACTTC. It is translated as CASGLGPLTYEQYF.

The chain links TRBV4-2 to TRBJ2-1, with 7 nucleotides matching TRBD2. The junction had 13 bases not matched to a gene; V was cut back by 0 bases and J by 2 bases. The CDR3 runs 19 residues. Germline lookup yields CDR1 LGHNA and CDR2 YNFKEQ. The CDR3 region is CASSQDRGGPAGPYNEQFF. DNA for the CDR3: TGTGCCAGCAGCCAAGATCGGGGAGGTCCAGCGGGACCCTACAATGAGCAGTTCTTC.

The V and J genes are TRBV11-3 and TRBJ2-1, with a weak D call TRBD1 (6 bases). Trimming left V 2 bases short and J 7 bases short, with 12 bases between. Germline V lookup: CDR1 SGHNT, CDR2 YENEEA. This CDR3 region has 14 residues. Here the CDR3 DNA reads TGTGCCAGCAGCTTAACACAGGGTGGGAATGAGCAGTTCTTC. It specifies CASSLTQGGNEQFF.

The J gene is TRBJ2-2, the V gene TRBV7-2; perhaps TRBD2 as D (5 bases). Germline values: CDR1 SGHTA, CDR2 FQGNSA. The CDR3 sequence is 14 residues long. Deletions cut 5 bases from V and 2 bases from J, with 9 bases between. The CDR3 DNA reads TGTGCCAGCAGCCCTACTAGAAACACCGGGGAGCTGTTTTTT. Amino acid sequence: CASSPTRNTGELFF. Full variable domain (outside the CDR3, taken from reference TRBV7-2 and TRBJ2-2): GAGVSQSPSNKVTEKGKDVELRCDPISGHTALYWYRQSLGQGLEFLIYFQGNSAPDKSGLPSDRFSAERTGGSVSTLTIQRTQQEDSAVYLCASSPTRNTGELFFGEGSRLTVL.

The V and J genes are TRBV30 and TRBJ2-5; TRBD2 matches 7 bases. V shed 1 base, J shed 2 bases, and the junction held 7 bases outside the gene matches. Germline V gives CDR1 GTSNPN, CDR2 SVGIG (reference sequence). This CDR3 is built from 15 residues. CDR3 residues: CAWSGPPGGQETQYF. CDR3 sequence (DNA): TGTGCCTGGAGTGGTCCCCCGGGAGGACAAGAGACCCAGTACTTC.

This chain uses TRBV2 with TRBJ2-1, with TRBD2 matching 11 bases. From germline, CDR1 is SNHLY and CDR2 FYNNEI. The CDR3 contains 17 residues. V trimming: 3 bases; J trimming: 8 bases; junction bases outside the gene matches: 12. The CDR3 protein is CASSEGVLAGGSDEQFF. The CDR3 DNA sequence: TGTGCCAGCAGTGAGGGGGTTCTAGCGGGAGGAAGCGATGAGCAGTTCTTC. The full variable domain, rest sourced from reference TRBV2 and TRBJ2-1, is EPEVTQTPSHQVTQMGQEVILRCVPISNHLYFYWYRQILGQKVEFLVSFYNNEISEKSEIFDDQFSVERPDGSNFTLKIRSTKLEDSAMYFCASSEGVLAGGSDEQFFGPGTRLTVL.

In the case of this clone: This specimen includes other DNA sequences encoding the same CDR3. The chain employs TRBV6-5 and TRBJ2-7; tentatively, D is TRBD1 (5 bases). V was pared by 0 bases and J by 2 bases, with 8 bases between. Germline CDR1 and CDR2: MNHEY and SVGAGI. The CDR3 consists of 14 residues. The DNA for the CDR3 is TGTGCCAGCAGTTACTCGACAGATACCTACGAGCAGTACTTC. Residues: CASSYSTDTYEQYF.

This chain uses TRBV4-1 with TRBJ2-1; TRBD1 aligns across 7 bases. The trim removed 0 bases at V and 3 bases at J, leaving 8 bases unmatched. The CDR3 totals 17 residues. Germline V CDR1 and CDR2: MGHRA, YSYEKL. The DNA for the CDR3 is TGCGCCAGCAGCCAAGATCGGGACAGTCGCTTCTACAATGAGCAGTTCTTC. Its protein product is CASSQDRDSRFYNEQFF.